This T cell receptor beta chain was sequenced in a study of shared clonotypes between healthy human individuals. Looking at the study overall: CD4 naive and CD4 memory each took three plates per donor, while CD8 naive took two and CD8 memory one. Study results and limitations: Across a handful of donors, naive CD4 shared roughly 5%, naive CD8 3% to 3.5%, memory CD4 roughly 2.5%, memory CD8 around 0.42%.

Researchers divided each subset's genomic DNA evenly across several immunoSEQ plates. Here immunoSEQ multiplex PCR was the method, and the copy in TCRdb shows in-frame clones only, minus some. The top ten hold under 2% of the sample, which has around 700,000 clones, about 78% seen once. V lost 4 bases, J lost 4 bases, and 16 bases lay in between. The CDR3 extends over 15 amino acids. Germline CDR1 and CDR2: MGHDK and SYGVNS. To note about this clone: Its antigen is not identified.

Only Caucasian adults living in Nashville, Tennessee made up the donor group. The sequence came from a woman aged 30 to 39 in good health. Sequencing input: memory CD4+ T cells sorted from blood. Subset described: CD45RA-negative fraction. The V gene is TRBV25-1, the J gene TRBJ2-5; D assignment may be TRBD1 or TRBD2 (5 bases each). CDR3: CASSGGLGVAETQYF. As DNA, the CDR3 is TGTGCCAGCAGTGGAGGCTTGGGGGTTGCAGAGACCCAGTACTTC.